Below, 20 T cell receptor beta chains from the same sample are listed, as sequenced in a study of T-cell memory formation after mild COVID-19. TCRdb passed the 5' RACE reads through MiXCR, listing each CDR3 protein once. The data show 300,000 or so distinct CDR3 sequences, with approximately 15% seen just once and about a fifth held by the top ten. Sequencing was performed on PBMCs or a T cell subset sorted from them (not recorded which). These receptors were obtained from a man between 18 and 35 years old who had mild COVID-19 (a few samples of this study predate the infection). Cell type and time point are not known.

The chain links TRBV20-1 to TRBJ1-4; 7 nucleotides agree with TRBD1. Per the germline V gene, CDR1 is DFQATT and CDR2 is SNEGSKA (reference sequence). The trim removed 0 bases at V and 8 bases at J, leaving 9 bases unmatched. CDR3 length equals 15 residues. The CDR3 bases are TGCAGTGCTAGAGACCCCAGGGGGAGTTGGGAAAAACTGTTTTTT. Residues: CSARDPRGSWEKLFF.

This clonotype appeared a few times. The CDR3 DNA is TGCAGCGTAGGGGACGCAAGCAATTCACCCCTCCACTTT. It encodes CSVGDASNSPLHF. The rearrangement links TRBV29-1 to TRBJ1-6; weak D call: TRBD1 (5 bases). V shed 6 bases and J shed 7 bases, with 13 bases lying between them. CDR3 length: 13 residues. The germline CDR1 and CDR2 sequences are SQVTM and ANQGSEA.

V gene TRBV18 combines with J gene TRBJ2-5; 9 bases are shared with TRBD1. Losses at the gene ends were 3 bases for V and 3 bases for J; bases not matched to a gene: 2. The CDR3 extends over 14 amino acids. The germline CDR1 and CDR2 sequences are KGHSH and LQKENI. CDR3 sequence reads: CASSPWTGEETQYF. The CDR3 DNA reads as TGTGCCAGCTCACCTTGGACAGGGGAAGAGACCCAGTACTTC.

The chain uses TRBV5-1 and TRBJ1-2, with D unresolved. Germline CDR1 and CDR2: SGHRS and YFSETQ. The V gene lost 0 bases and the J gene lost 7 bases, with 13 bases spanning the gap. CDR3 length: 14 amino acids. In DNA, the CDR3 is TGCGCCAGCAGCTTGGATTGGGTGTTAGGTGGCTACACCTTC. Translation: CASSLDWVLGGYTF.

This chain uses TRBV5-1 with TRBJ2-5; TRBD2 matches at 9 bases. The CDR3 is 16 residues long. V lost 0 bases and J lost 4; bases outside the gene matches: 7. Per germline, CDR1 SGHRS and CDR2 YFSETQ. The CDR3 loop reads CASSLGVAGEGETQYF. The DNA of the CDR3 is TGCGCCAGCAGCTTGGGAGTAGCGGGGGAAGGAGAGACCCAGTACTTC.

This chain joins TRBV7-3 and TRBJ2-2; D ambiguous. V was pared by 0 bases and J by 4 bases, with 3 bases between. Germline CDR1 and CDR2: SGHTA and FQGTGA. This CDR3 has 13 amino acids. The CDR3 DNA is TGTGCCAGCAGCTTAACGATCACCGGGGAGCTGTTTTTT. Translated, it gives CASSLTITGELFF.

The genes are TRBV9 and TRBJ1-2, with 9 bases identical to TRBD1. Germline V gene sequence: CDR1 SGDLS, CDR2 YYNGEE. The CDR3 totals 14 residues. V shed 6 bases and J 8 bases; nucleotides not matched to a gene: 11. CDR3 nucleotides: TGTGCCAGCACGCAAGGACAGGGGAATCGGGGCTACACCTTC. Amino acid sequence: CASTQGQGNRGYTF.

CDR3 nucleotides: TGTGCCAGCACCCAAAGAGGGCAGGGAAGGGCCGGGGAGCTGTTTTTT. Protein: CASTQRGQGRAGELFF. The gene calls are TRBV7-2 and TRBJ2-2; D might be TRBD1 or TRBD2, each matching 5 bases. V shed 7 bases and J shed 6 bases, with 21 bases lying between them. There are 16 residues in the CDR3. Looked up from germline, CDR1 is SGHTA and CDR2 is FQGNSA.

This clonotype appeared many times. The rearrangement joins TRBV7-2 to TRBJ2-3, with TRBD1 matching 9 bases. The CDR3 length is 17 residues. Germline trimming cut 4 bases from V and 3 bases from J; bases unmatched to any gene: 11. CDR1 is SGHTA, CDR2 FQGNSA, per germline. The CDR3 DNA is TGTGCCAGCAGCTCTAGGACAGGGGAGATGGTGACAGATACGCAGTATTTT. Protein product: CASSSRTGEMVTDTQYF.

The chain links TRBV6-6 to TRBJ2-3; 12 bases map to TRBD2. In germline, CDR1 is MNHNY, CDR2 SVGAGI (reference sequence). V was pared by 2 bases and J by 6 bases, with 6 bases of the junction left unmatched. This CDR3 has 16 residues. CDR3 amino acids: CASSYPSGGDRDTQYF. CDR3 bases: TGTGCCAGCAGTTACCCTAGCGGGGGGGATCGGGATACGCAGTATTTT.

The gene calls are TRBV6-5 and TRBJ2-7, with a weak D call TRBD2 (5 bases). Germline V gene sequence: CDR1 MNHEY, CDR2 SVGAGI. The CDR3 contains 13 residues. The V end was cut by 2 bases, the J end by 3 bases, with 8 bases between. Here the CDR3 reads CASSYGGDYEQYF. The CDR3 nucleotides are TGTGCCAGCAGTTACGGAGGAGACTACGAGCAGTACTTC.

This clonotype was observed a handful of times. V and J are TRBV20-1 and TRBJ1-1; TRBD1 matches 9 bases. This CDR3 contains 13 residues. The junction had 5 bases not matched to a gene; V was cut back by 6 bases and J by 3 bases. Germline values: CDR1 DFQATT, CDR2 SNEGSKA (reference sequence). The CDR3 DNA reads TGCAGTGCCAAACAGGGGGCTTACACTGAAGCTTTCTTT. Amino acid sequence: CSAKQGAYTEAFF.

The chain joins TRBV7-9 to TRBJ2-5; 8 positions match TRBD2. Germline assignment: CDR1 SEHNR and CDR2 FQNEAQ (reference sequence). V gave up 1 base and J gave up 4 bases; unmatched junction bases: 8. The CDR3 loop spans 16 amino acids. CDR3 nucleotide sequence: TGTGCCAGCAGCTTAGGCCTTCCAGCGGGGGTAGAGACCCAGTACTTC. Translating it yields CASSLGLPAGVETQYF.

This clonotype was found a few times. This sequence joins TRBV4-3 and TRBJ2-5; D might be TRBD1 or TRBD2, each matching 5 bases. Trimming took off 0 bases at V and 6 bases at J, with 14 bases between the two ends. Germline assignment: CDR1 LGHNA and CDR2 YSLEER. This CDR3 spans 15 amino acids. Here the CDR3 DNA reads TGCGCCAGCAGCCAAGACTGGGACGGGTGGAAGACCCAGTACTTC. Amino acids: CASSQDWDGWKTQYF.

The chain recombines TRBV11-2 with TRBJ2-1; the match to TRBD2 covers 15 bases. Germline CDR1 reads SGHAT; CDR2 reads FQNNGV. CDR3 size: 18 residues. Unmatched junction bases numbered 10, after V lost 5 bases and J lost 5 bases. The CDR3 bases are TGTGCCAGCAGCGACGGACTAGCGGGGGGGGTGGAGGACAATGAGCAGTTCTTC. Translated: CASSDGLAGGVEDNEQFF.

The CDR3 nucleotides are TGTGCCAGCAGACCAATGTACAGGGCAGAAACCGGGGAGCTGTTTTTT. This sequence encodes CASRPMYRAETGELFF. The chain couples TRBV7-9 to TRBJ2-2, with D possibly being TRBD1 (6 bases). V lost 6 bases and J lost 5, with 19 bases in between. The germline gives CDR1 SEHNR, CDR2 FQNEAQ (reference sequence). The CDR3 has 16 residues.

Ten or more counts support this clonotype. This chain joins TRBV7-9 and TRBJ2-5, with D possibly TRBD1 on 6 matching bases. Per germline, CDR1 SEHNR and CDR2 FQNEAQ (reference sequence). CDR3 length: 14 amino acids. V lost 3 bases to trimming and J lost 1 base, with 9 bases between them. The DNA of the CDR3 is TGTGCCAGCAGCTTCTGGGACACCCAAGAGACCCAGTACTTC. It yields the protein CASSFWDTQETQYF. Full variable domain (outside the CDR3, taken from reference TRBV7-9 and TRBJ2-5): DTGVSQNPRHKITKRGQNVTFRCDPISEHNRLYWYRQTLGQGPEFLTYFQNEAQLEKSRLLSDRFSAERPKGSFSTLEIQRTEQGDSAMYLCASSFWDTQETQYFGPGTRLLVL.

The chain links TRBV6-5 to TRBJ2-7; possible D gene TRBD2, 5 bases. Germline V gene data show CDR1 as MNHEY and CDR2 as SVGAGI. This CDR3 region has 15 residues. Trimming cost V 0 bases and J 2 bases, with 11 bases left between them. The CDR3 region has the DNA TGTGCCAGCAGTTACTCTGCCTCGGGAACCTACGAGCAGTACTTC. Protein sequence: CASSYSASGTYEQYF.

This clonotype was detected a few times. This rearrangement joins TRBV24-1 to TRBJ2-1, with 9 bases matching TRBD1. Germline V gene data show CDR1 as KGHDR and CDR2 as SFDVKD. Unmatched junction bases numbered 12, after V lost 9 bases and J lost 10 bases. The CDR3 is 14 residues long. CDR3: CATGLGQGVGEQFF. CDR3 coding DNA: TGTGCCACCGGCCTGGGACAGGGAGTCGGCGAGCAGTTCTTC.

The chain employs TRBV5-6 and TRBJ1-2; D remains unclear. Germline CDR1 is SGHDT and CDR2 is YYEEEE. V shed 3 bases and J shed 8 bases, with 8 bases lying between them. CDR3 length: 11 residues. The CDR3 coding sequence is TGTGCCAGCAGCTCCCACTCGGGCTACACCTTC. Translated, it gives CASSSHSGYTF.